Listed below are T cell receptor beta chains from one sample, sequenced in a study of blood T cell repertoires in COVID-19. Method: immunoSEQ multiplex PCR; TCRdb's copy keeps in-frame clones and lacks some. The sample gives 20,000 to 25,000 clones, around nine tenths of which show up once; 6.5% to 9.5% is in the top ten. The specimen sequenced was peripheral blood. Receptors were obtained from a woman aged 60-70 years with active COVID-19. Both conserved end residues are part of each CDR3. Each record gives: J gene, clone size, V gene, CDR3 protein. Size values are once, few and many counts, or a class for expanded clones, and some rows have none.

TRBJ2-3	once	TRBV11-3	CASSATGGTTDTQYF
TRBJ1-1	.	TRBV5-1	CASSLGKLGTEAFF
TRBJ1-2	.	TRBV3-1/TRBV3-2	CASSQRGGGFGYGYTF
TRBJ2-7	.	TRBV11-2	CASSRQGAYEQYF
TRBJ1-4	.	TRBV29-1	CSVDPIGQGGEKLFF
TRBJ2-3	.	TRBV5-6	CASSPNGDSRPDTQYF
TRBJ1-2	.	TRBV5-1	CASSLALTTTYGYTF
TRBJ2-5	.	TRBV3-1/TRBV3-2	CASSQDLGQGRETQYF
TRBJ2-3	.	TRBV3-1/TRBV3-2	CASRLLAGGSDTQYF
TRBJ2-2	once	TRBV3-1/TRBV3-2	CASSQRPGIGELFF
TRBJ1-5	.	TRBV7-2	CASSSYEGASQPQHF
TRBJ1-5	once	TRBV5-5	CASSLGDRERVGQPQHF
TRBJ2-7	once	TRBV6-6	CASRTGGGSYEQYF
TRBJ1-5	once	TRBV4-1	CASSQDSGTGTQPQHF
TRBJ1-2	.	TRBV3-1/TRBV3-2	CASSQGTGHVYGYTF
TRBJ2-3	few	TRBV2	CASGWFSHTHTDTQYF
TRBJ2-1	.	TRBV7-3	CASSSSGATYNEQFF
TRBJ2-4	once	TRBV3-1/TRBV3-2	CASSQSPRGENIQYF
TRBJ1-1	.	TRBV5-4	CASSLRGPGGTEAFF
TRBJ2-5	.	TRBV5-1	CASSPSLGQTQETQYF
TRBJ2-1	.	TRBV2	CASSDRLAGAQEQFF
TRBJ1-1	.	TRBV6-4	CASSPHTGDRPNTEAFF
TRBJ2-3	.	TRBV5-5	CASSLATGMDTQYF
TRBJ1-5	once	TRBV19	CASSFGGGKPQHF
TRBJ1-2	once	TRBV6-5	CASSPSTGNNYGYTF
TRBJ2-3	.	TRBV10-3	CAIKQASGASDTQYF
TRBJ2-3	.	TRBV18	CASSPLTGGELTDTQYF
TRBJ2-5	.	TRBV7-9	CASSLEASGTQETQYF
TRBJ1-1	.	TRBV6-6	CASSPVGGGDTEAFF
TRBJ2-1	once	TRBV5-5	CASSRRQADEQFF
TRBJ2-5	.	TRBV7-8	CASSLQGLGQETQYF
TRBJ2-3	few	TRBV11-3	CASSSVFPDTQYF
TRBJ2-2	.	TRBV6-5	CASIRALNTGELFF
TRBJ1-5	.	TRBV10-3	CAISAGVPQPQHF
TRBJ1-3	.	TRBV15	CATSRDRALGGNTIYF
TRBJ2-3	few	TRBV19	CASSIAVAGGPATDTQYF
TRBJ1-4	.	TRBV3-1/TRBV3-2	CASRTEPMGEKLFF
TRBJ2-3	.	TRBV10-3	CAITGGGTDTQYF
TRBJ2-3	once	TRBV7-9	CASSRDLGARDTQYF
TRBJ1-2	.	TRBV2	CASMVSGGPSYGYTF
TRBJ1-2	once	TRBV6-1	CASSEDPRSYGYTF
TRBJ1-1	.	TRBV18	CASSPTGNTEAFF
TRBJ1-2	.	TRBV29-1	CSVGHNDYGYTF
TRBJ1-1	.	TRBV5-1	CASSPREGSNTEAFF
TRBJ2-7	.	TRBV2	CASRSPGQGPYEQYF
TRBJ2-1	.	TRBV5-4	CASSLEANDNEQFF